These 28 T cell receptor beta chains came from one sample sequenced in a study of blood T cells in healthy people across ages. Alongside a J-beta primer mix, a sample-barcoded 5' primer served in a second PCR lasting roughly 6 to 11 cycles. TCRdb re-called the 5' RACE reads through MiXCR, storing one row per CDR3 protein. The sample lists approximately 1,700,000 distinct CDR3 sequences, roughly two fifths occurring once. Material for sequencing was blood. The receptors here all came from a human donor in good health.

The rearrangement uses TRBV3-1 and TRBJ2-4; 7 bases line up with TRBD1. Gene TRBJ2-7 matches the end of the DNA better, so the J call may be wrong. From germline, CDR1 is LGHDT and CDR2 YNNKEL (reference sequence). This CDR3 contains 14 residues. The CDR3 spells CASSRLDRVHEQYF. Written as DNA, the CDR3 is TGTGCCAGCAGCCGACTCGACAGGGTGCACGAGCAGTACTTC.

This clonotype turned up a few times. The CDR3 DNA sequence: TGCGCCAGCAGCCAAGATCCAATACGTAGCGGGGCTTACAATGAGCAGTTCTTC. Amino acids: CASSQDPIRSGAYNEQFF. The chain employs TRBV4-3 and TRBJ2-1, with 8 nucleotides matching TRBD2. Germline V gives CDR1 LGHNA, CDR2 YSLEER. Losses at the gene ends were 0 bases for V and 4 bases for J; bases not matched to a gene: 11. The CDR3 sequence is 18 residues long.

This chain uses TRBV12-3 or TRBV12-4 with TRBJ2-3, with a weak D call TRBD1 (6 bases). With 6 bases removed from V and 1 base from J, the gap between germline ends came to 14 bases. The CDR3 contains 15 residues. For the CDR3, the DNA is TGTGCCAGCAGACCCGGACAGTTGCGCACAGATACGCAGTATTTT. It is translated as CASRPGQLRTDTQYF.

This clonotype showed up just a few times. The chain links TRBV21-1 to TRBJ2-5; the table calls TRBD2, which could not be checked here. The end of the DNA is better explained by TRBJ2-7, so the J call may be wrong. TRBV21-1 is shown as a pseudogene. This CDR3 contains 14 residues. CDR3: CASSKKNAVHEQYF. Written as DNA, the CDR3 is TGTGCCAGCAGCAAAAAGAATGCAGTCCACGAGCAGTACTTC.

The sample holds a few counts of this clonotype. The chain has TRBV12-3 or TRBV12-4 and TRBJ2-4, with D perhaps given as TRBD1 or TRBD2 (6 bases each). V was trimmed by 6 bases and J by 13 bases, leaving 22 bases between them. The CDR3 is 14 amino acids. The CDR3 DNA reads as TGTGCCAGCAGCCCACCGAGGGGGGTGGAAGAGCAGTACTTC. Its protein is CASSPPRGVEEQYF.

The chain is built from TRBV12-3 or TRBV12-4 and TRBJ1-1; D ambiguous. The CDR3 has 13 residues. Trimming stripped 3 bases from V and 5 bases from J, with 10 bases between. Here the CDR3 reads CASSLGEQTEAFF. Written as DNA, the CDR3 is TGTGCCAGCAGTTTGGGCGAACAAACTGAAGCTTTCTTT.

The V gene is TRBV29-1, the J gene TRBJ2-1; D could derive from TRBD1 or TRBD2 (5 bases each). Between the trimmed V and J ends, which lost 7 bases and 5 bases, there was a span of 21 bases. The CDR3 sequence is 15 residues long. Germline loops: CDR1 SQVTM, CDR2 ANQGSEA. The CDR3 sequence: CSARRSGPDDNEQFF. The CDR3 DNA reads TGCAGCGCCCGGCGGTCGGGACCGGATGACAATGAGCAGTTCTTC.

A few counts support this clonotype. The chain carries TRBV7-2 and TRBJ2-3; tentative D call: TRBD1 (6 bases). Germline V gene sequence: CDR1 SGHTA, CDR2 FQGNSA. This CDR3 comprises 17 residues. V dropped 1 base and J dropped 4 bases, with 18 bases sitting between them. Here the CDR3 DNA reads TGTGCCAGCAGCTTAGACGGACAGTCTTTCCCCGCAGATACGCAGTATTTT. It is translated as CASSLDGQSFPADTQYF.

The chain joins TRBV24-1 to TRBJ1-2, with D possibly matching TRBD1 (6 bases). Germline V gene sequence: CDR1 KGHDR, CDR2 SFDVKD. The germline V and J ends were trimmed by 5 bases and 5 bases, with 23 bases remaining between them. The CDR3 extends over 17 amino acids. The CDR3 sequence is CATSATTGLASLYGYTF. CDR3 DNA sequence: TGTGCCACCAGTGCTACGACAGGACTCGCCTCCCTTTATGGCTACACCTTC.

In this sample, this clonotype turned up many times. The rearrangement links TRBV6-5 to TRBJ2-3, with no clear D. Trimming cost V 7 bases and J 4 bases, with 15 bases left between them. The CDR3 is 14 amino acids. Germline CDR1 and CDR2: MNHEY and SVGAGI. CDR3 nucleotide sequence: TGTGCCAGCAACCGTGAGATGTCCGCAGATACGCAGTATTTT. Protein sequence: CASNREMSADTQYF.

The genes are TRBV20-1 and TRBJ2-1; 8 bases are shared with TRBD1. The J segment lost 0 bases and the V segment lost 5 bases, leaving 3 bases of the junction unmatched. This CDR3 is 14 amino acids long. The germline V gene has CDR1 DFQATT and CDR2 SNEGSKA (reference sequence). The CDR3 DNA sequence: TGCAGTGCTTTTACAGGGGGCTCCTACAATGAGCAGTTCTTC. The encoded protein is CSAFTGGSYNEQFF.

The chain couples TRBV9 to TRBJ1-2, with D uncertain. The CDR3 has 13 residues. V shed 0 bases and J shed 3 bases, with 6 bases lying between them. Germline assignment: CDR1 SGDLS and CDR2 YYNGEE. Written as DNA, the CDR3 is TGTGCCAGCAGCGTAGACAGCCACTATGGCTACACCTTC. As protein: CASSVDSHYGYTF.

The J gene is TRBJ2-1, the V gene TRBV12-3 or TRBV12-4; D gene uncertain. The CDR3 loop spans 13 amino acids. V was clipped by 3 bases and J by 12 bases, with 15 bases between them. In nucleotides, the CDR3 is TGTGCCAGCAGTTTCGAAGTGCGAGGTGGGCAGTTCTTC. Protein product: CASSFEVRGGQFF.

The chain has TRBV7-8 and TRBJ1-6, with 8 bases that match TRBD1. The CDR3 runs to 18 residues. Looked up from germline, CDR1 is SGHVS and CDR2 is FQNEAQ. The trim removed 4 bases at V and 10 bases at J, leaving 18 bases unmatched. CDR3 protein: CASSYGQGDGESRSPLHF. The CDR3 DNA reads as TGTGCCAGCAGCTATGGACAGGGAGACGGGGAGAGTAGGTCACCCCTCCACTTT. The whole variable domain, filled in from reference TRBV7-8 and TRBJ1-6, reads GAGVSQSPRYKVAKRGQDVALRCDPISGHVSLFWYQQALGQGPEFLTYFQNEAQLDKSGLPSDRFFAERPEGSVSTLKIQRTQQEDSAVYLCASSYGQGDGESRSPLHFGNGTRLTVT.

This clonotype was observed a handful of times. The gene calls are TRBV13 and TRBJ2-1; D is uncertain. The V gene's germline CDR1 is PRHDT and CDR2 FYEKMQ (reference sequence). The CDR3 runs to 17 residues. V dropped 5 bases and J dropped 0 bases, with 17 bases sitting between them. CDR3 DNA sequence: TGTGCCAGCAGCCCCGGCCCCAATTTTAGCTCCTACAATGAGCAGTTCTTC. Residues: CASSPGPNFSSYNEQFF.

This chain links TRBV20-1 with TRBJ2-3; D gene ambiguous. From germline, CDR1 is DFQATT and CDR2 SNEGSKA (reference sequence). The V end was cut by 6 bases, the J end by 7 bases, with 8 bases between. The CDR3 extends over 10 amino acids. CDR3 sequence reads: CSAAAYTQYF. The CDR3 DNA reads TGCAGTGCGGCCGCCTATACGCAGTATTTT.

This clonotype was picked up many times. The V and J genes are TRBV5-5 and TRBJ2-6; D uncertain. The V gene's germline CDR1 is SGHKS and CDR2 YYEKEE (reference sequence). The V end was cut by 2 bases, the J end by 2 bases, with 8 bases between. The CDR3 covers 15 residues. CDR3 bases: TGTGCCAGCAGCTTTCCCAGACCTGGGGCCAACGTCCTGACTTTC. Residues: CASSFPRPGANVLTF.

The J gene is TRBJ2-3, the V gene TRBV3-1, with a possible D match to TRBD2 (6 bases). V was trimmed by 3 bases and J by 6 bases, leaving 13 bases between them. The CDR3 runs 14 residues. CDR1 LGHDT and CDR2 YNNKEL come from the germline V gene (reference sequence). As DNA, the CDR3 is TGTGCCAGCAGCCAGGGTTGGAGCGGGGATACGCAGTATTTT. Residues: CASSQGWSGDTQYF.

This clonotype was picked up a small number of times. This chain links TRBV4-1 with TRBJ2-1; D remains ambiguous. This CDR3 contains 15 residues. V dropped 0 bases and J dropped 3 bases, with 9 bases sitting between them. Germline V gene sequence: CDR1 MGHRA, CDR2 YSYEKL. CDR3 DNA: TGCGCCAGCAGCCAAGACACGGATTACTACAATGAGCAGTTCTTC. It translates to CASSQDTDYYNEQFF.

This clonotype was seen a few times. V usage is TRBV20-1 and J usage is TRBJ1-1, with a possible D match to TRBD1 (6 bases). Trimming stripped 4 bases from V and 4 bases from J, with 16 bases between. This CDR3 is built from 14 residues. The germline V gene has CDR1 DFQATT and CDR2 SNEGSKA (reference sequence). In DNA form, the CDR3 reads TGCAGTGCTACGAACACAGGGAGGTTCACTGAAGCTTTCTTT. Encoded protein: CSATNTGRFTEAFF.

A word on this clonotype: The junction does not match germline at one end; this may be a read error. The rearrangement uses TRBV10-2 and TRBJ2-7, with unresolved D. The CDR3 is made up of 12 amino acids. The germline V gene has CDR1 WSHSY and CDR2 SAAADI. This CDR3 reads CASSESRYGQYF. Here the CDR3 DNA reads TGCGCCAGCAGTGAGTCTCGATACGGGCAGTACTTC.

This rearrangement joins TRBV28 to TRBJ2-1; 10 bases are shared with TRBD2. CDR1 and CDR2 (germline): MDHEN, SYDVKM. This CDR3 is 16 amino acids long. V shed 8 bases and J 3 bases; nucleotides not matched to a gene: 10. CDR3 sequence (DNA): TGTGCCAGCGGTCCGATAGCGGGGGGTCTCTACAATGAGCAGTTCTTC. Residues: CASGPIAGGLYNEQFF.

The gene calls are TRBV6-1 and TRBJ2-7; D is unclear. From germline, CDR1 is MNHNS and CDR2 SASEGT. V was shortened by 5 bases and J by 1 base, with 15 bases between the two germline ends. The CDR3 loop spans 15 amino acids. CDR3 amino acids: CASSQLPELSYEQYF. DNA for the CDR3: TGTGCCAGCAGTCAACTACCGGAGCTTTCCTACGAGCAGTACTTC.

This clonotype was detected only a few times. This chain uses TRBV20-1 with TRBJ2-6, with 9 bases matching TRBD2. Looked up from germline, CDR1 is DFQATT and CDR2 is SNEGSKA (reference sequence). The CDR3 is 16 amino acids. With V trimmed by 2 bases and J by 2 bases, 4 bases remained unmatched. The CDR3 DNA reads TGCAGTGCTAGACGCGGGGGGGTAGCTGGGGCCAACGTCCTGACTTTC. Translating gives CSARRGGVAGANVLTF.

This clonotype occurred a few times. This chain's CDR3 is CASSRTRGLASYNEQFF. The CDR3 coding sequence is TGTGCCAGCAGCCGTACAAGAGGACTAGCTTCCTACAATGAGCAGTTCTTC. The chain uses TRBV4-2 and TRBJ2-1; 8 bases line up with TRBD2. This CDR3 contains 17 residues. Germline V CDR1 and CDR2: LGHNA, YNFKEQ. The trim removed 4 bases at V and 1 base at J, leaving 9 bases unmatched.

This CDR3 reads CASSRSGGMGNEQYF. The DNA for the CDR3 is TGTGCCAGCAGCCGATCGGGAGGGATGGGCAATGAGCAGTACTTC. The V gene is TRBV3-1, the J gene TRBJ2-1; 8 bases match TRBD2. The J call may be wrong; the DNA end is better matched by TRBJ2-7. Germline V lookup: CDR1 LGHDT, CDR2 YNNKEL (reference sequence). There are 15 residues in the CDR3.

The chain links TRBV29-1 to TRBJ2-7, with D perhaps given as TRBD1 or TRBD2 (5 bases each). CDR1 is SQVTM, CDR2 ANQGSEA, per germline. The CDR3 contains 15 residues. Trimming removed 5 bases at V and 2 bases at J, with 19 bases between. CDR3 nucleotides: TGCAGCGTTTCCCGCGGAGGACAAGCAACCTACGAGCAGTACTTC. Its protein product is CSVSRGGQATYEQYF.

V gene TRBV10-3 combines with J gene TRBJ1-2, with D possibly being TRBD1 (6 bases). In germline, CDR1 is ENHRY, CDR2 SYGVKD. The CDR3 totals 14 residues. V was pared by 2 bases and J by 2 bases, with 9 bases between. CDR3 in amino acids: CAISEEGGNYGYTF. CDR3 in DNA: TGTGCCATCAGTGAGGAGGGGGGCAACTATGGCTACACCTTC.